A selection of T cell receptor beta chains follows, all from one sample in a study of cytomegalovirus exposure and HLA in healthy donors. Measured with immunoSEQ multiplex PCR; TCRdb has only the in-frame clones, and not every one. The sample holds around 94,000 clones, 78% seen once. Sequencing was done on a sample of PBMCs. The receptor set was obtained from a middle-aged woman in good health and CMV-seropositive. CDR3s include the opening cysteine and the closing phenylalanine or tryptophan. The D gene is left open where the match is weak. Clone size, where shown, is once, few, many, or a class for clones that have expanded.

clone size | J gene | V gene | D gene | CDR3 protein | CDR3 DNA
- | TRBJ1-5 | TRBV7-9 | - | CASSLVTPMTGLNQPQHF | TGTGCCAGCAGCTTAGTAACGCCAATGACAGGACTGAATCAGCCCCAGCATTTT
- | TRBJ2-2 | TRBV6-1 | TRBD2 | CASRRGSGDTGELFF | TGTGCCAGCAGGAGGGGAAGCGGGGACACCGGGGAGCTGTTTTTT
- | TRBJ1-3 | TRBV19 | - | CASSIEGGSSGNTIYF | TGTGCCAGTAGTATAGAGGGGGGAAGTTCAGGAAACACCATATATTTT
- | TRBJ2-4 | TRBV5-1 | TRBD1 | CASSPGTAVAKNIQYF | TGCGCCAGCAGCCCGGGGACAGCTGTAGCCAAAAACATTCAGTACTTC
few | TRBJ1-4 | TRBV5-1 | - | CASSFKGDEKLFF | TGCGCCAGCAGCTTTAAGGGGGATGAAAAACTGTTTTTT
- | TRBJ2-7 | TRBV14 | - | CASSQEPATTYEQYF | TGTGCCAGCAGCCAAGAGCCAGCCACGACTTACGAGCAGTACTTC
- | TRBJ2-1 | TRBV7-2 | - | CASSLARDPAFF | TGTGCCAGCAGCTTAGCGCGGGACCCCGCGTTCTTC
- | TRBJ2-1 | TRBV6-5 | TRBD2 | CASSSTSGAYNEQFF | TGTGCCAGCAGCTCGACTAGCGGGGCCTACAATGAGCAGTTCTTC
few | TRBJ2-2 | TRBV9 | - | CASSVAGTTLANTGELFF | TGTGCCAGCAGCGTAGCGGGAACTACACTCGCGAACACCGGGGAGCTGTTTTTT
- | TRBJ1-5 | TRBV7-2 | - | CASSLMGSNSNQPQHF | TGTGCCAGCAGCTTAATGGGGAGTAATAGCAATCAGCCCCAGCATTTT
- | TRBJ2-1 | TRBV5-1 | TRBD2 | CASSSSNRAGVHEQFF | TGCGCCAGCAGCTCCTCGAATAGGGCGGGAGTGCATGAGCAGTTCTTC
- | TRBJ2-7 | TRBV6-5 | TRBD1 | CASTTGTASSYEQYF | TGTGCCAGCACCACCGGGACAGCATCCTCCTACGAGCAGTACTTC
- | TRBJ2-2 | TRBV4-3 | TRBD2 | CASSQLGREGTGELFF | TGCGCCAGCAGCCAACTTGGGAGGGAAGGCACCGGGGAGCTGTTTTTT
- | TRBJ1-2 | TRBV27 | TRBD1 | CASQPGQGTGGYTF | TGTGCCAGCCAGCCTGGACAGGGGACTGGTGGCTACACCTTC
- | TRBJ2-3 | TRBV5-1 | TRBD1 | CASRSGQATDTQYF | TGCGCCAGCAGGTCGGGACAGGCAACAGATACGCAGTATTTT
few | TRBJ1-6 | TRBV5-1 | TRBD1 | CASSPGTANSPLHF | TGCGCCAGCAGCCCCGGGACAGCTAATTCACCCCTCCACTTT
- | TRBJ2-3 | TRBV10-3 | - | CAISEVEDVVFADTQYF | TGTGCCATCAGTGAGGTTGAGGATGTTGTTTTCGCAGATACGCAGTATTTT
- | TRBJ2-7 | TRBV7-2 | TRBD1 | CASSSRDSSYEQYF | TGTGCCAGCAGCTCCCGGGACAGCTCCTACGAGCAGTACTTC
- | TRBJ1-6 | TRBV7-2 | - | CASSLRTANSPLHF | TGTGCCAGCAGCTTAAGGACAGCTAATTCACCCCTCCACTTT
- | TRBJ2-1 | TRBV6-5 | - | CASSGLNEQFF | TGTGCCAGCAGTGGACTTAATGAGCAGTTCTTC
- | TRBJ2-3 | TRBV5-1 | - | CASSPRRGGMVGTDTQYF | TGCGCCAGCAGCCCCCGGCGTGGCGGGATGGTGGGCACAGATACGCAGTATTTT
- | TRBJ2-7 | TRBV29-1 | - | CSVEDSQGPGRPYEQYF | TGCAGCGTTGAAGATTCCCAAGGGCCAGGGCGGCCCTACGAGCAGTACTTC
- | TRBJ1-1 | TRBV7-9 | - | CASSSSEGTEAFF | TGTGCCAGCAGCTCCAGCGAGGGCACTGAAGCTTTCTTT
- | TRBJ1-1 | TRBV19 | - | CASSMAGDTEAFF | TGTGCCAGTAGTATGGCGGGAGACACTGAAGCTTTCTTT